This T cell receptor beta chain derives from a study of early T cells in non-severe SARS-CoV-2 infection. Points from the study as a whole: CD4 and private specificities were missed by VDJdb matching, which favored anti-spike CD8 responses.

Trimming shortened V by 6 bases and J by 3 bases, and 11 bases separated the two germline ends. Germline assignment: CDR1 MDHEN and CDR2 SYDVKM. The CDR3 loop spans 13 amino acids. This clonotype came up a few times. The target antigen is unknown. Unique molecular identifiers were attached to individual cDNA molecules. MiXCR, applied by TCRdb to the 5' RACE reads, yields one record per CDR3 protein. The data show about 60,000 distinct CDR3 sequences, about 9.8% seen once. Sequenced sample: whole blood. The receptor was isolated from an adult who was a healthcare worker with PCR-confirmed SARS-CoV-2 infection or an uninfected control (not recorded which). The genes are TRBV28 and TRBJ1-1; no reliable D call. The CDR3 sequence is CASRTYSDTEAFF. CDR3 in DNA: TGTGCCAGCAGGACCTACTCGGACACTGAAGCTTTCTTT. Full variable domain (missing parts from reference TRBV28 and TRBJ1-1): DVKVTQSSRYLVKRTGEKVFLECVQDMDHENMFWYRQDPGLGLRLIYFSYDVKMKEKGDIPEGYSVSREKKERFSLILESASTNQTSMYLCASRTYSDTEAFFGQGTRLTVV.